The present TCR beta chain was sequenced within a study of vaccination effects on CD4 cells after COVID-19. About the study: Post-vaccine specimens arrived a median 72 days past the second dose. Study-level points and caveats: Substantial clonal contraction characterized both infection- and vaccine-induced clones late after vaccination. Healthy vaccinees had only 1 of 255 vaccine-induced clones cross-react with common cold coronaviruses.

This clone occurred a few times. The antigen is not known. Using immunoSEQ multiplex PCR, the repertoire was profiled, and TCRdb retains in-frame clones only, with some absent. The repertoire includes about 57,000 clones, about four fifths of them detected once, and around 4% sits in the top ten. This CDR3 is built from 15 residues. Germline values: CDR1 MNHEY, CDR2 SVGEGT. With 4 bases clipped from V and 1 base from J, the junction kept 4 bases outside the gene matches. The authors isolated CD4+ T cells after around nine days of culture. Participants were vaccinated with two doses of either the BNT162b2 or mRNA-1273 vaccine. Days 3 and 7 saw half the medium replaced with IL-2 medium.

The chain combines TRBV6-2 or TRBV6-3 with TRBJ1-1, with 9 positions matching TRBD1. The receptor comes from a human donor who received a COVID-19 vaccine. The specimen was CD4+ T cells from PBMCs cultured without peptide, collected after COVID-19 vaccination. DNA for the CDR3: TGTGCCAGCAGTTCTTGGACAGGGGAGAACACTGAAGCTTTCTTT. As protein: CASSSWTGENTEAFF.